This T cell receptor beta chain appears in the sequencing data of a study of blood T cell repertoires in COVID-19. Germline lookup yields CDR1 KGHSH and CDR2 LQKENI. V was trimmed by 1 base and J by 5 bases, leaving 17 bases between them. This CDR3 has 16 amino acids. Assay: immunoSEQ multiplex PCR; the TCRdb copy retains only in-frame clones and omits some. The sample includes over 100,000 clones, approximately 88% of them seen just once. Sequencing used peripheral blood. This receptor was taken from a man over 45 with acute or convalescent COVID-19. This rearrangement joins TRBV18 to TRBJ1-1; TRBD1 might be the D (5 bases). The CDR3 region is CASSPLGRGGQTEAFF. The CDR3 DNA is TGTGCCAGCTCACCACTCGGTCGGGGGGGTCAAACTGAAGCTTTCTTT.